The text below deals with one T cell receptor (beta chain). Its matching antigen is unknown. Peripheral blood came from all dose cohorts at three timepoints. The repertoire was sequenced with immunoSEQ multiplex PCR; TCRdb's copy has only in-frame clones and lacks some. The sample lists about 94,000 clones, 80% to 90% occurring once. This sample was included in a study of OX40 agonist ivuxolimab in advanced cancers. Study-level background: With ivuxolimab, an agonistic anti-OX40 (CD134) antibody, patients were treated. Those treated in dose escalation had hepatocellular carcinoma, melanoma, renal cell cancer or head and neck cancer. Findings of the study overall: Mean expanded clone counts were higher in CD8+ than CD4+ T cells.

The TCR was taken from an adult with an advanced solid tumor such as melanoma, head and neck, liver or kidney cancer. Sequences were derived from CD4+ or CD8+ T cells sorted from blood, sampled in a trial of the OX40 agonist ivuxolimab.

As DNA, the CDR3 is TGTGCCAGCAGTGGGCTTGGGGGGAAGACCCAGTACTTC. This sequence encodes CASSGLGGKTQYF. The J gene is TRBJ2-5, the V gene TRBV6-5; TRBD2 is a possible D gene (6 bases). The CDR3 spans 13 residues. The germline V gene encodes CDR1 MNHEY and CDR2 SVGAGI. Trimming left V 5 bases short and J 6 bases short, with 13 bases between.